This is a list of T cell receptor beta chains from one sample in a study of blood T cell repertoires in COVID-19. This table comes from immunoSEQ multiplex PCR, and its TCRdb copy is limited to in-frame clones, with some not included. The sample shows about 390,000 clones, around 87% of them seen only once. What was sequenced was PBMCs or T cells enriched from blood (not recorded which). The source is a woman in her 50s who had recovered from COVID-19. Both conserved end residues are part of each CDR3. The order of the fields is J gene, V gene, clone size, D gene, CDR3 DNA, CDR3 protein. A D gene is named only where the DNA matches it firmly. Part of the rows lack a size; the others show once, few, many or a class for expanded clones.

TRBJ1-1 TRBV11-3 NA NA TGTGCCAGCAGCCTACAGGAGAACACTGAAGCTTTCTTT CASSLQENTEAFF
TRBJ1-1 TRBV2 NA NA TGTGCCAGCAGTTATACCGGGGGGAACACTGAAGCTTTCTTT CASSYTGGNTEAFF
TRBJ1-1 TRBV5-5 NA NA TGTGCCAGCAGCCCCGGACAGTCATGGGTCATGAACACTGAAGCTTTCTTT CASSPGQSWVMNTEAFF
TRBJ1-1 TRBV18 once TRBD1 TGTGCCAGCTCACAAACGACAGGGGGGAGGACTGAAGCTTTCTTT CASSQTTGGRTEAFF
TRBJ2-1 TRBV6-2/TRBV6-3 once NA TGTGCCAGCAGTTACTCCCCGAGCTCCTACAATGAGCAGTTCTTC CASSYSPSSYNEQFF
TRBJ2-5 TRBV4-1 once NA TGCGCCAGCAGCCCTAGTCCCCGGCGGGAAGAGACCCAGTACTTC CASSPSPRREETQYF
TRBJ2-5 TRBV20-1 NA NA TGCAGTGCAGTACTTATGGAGACCCAGTACTTC CSAVLMETQYF
TRBJ2-5 TRBV3-1/TRBV3-2 NA NA TGTGCCATCGGCAACCACCTAGGAAAAGAGACCCAGTACTTC CAIGNHLGKETQYF
TRBJ2-1 TRBV7-2 NA TRBD2 TGTGCCAGCAGCTTTCAGGGACTAGCATTCGGTGAGCAGTTCTTC CASSFQGLAFGEQFF
TRBJ1-1 TRBV7-9 NA NA TGTGCCAGCAGATCAGGTGCCTGGACAGATGAAGCTTTCTTT CASRSGAWTDEAFF
TRBJ1-2 TRBV6-5 few TRBD1 TGTGCCAGCAGTTACCGGACAGGGGGGAGCTATGGCTACACCTTC CASSYRTGGSYGYTF
TRBJ2-1 TRBV27 NA TRBD1 TGTGCCAGCAGTTTATCGGACAGGGAATCGTACAATGAGCAGTTCTTC CASSLSDRESYNEQFF
TRBJ2-1 TRBV3-1/TRBV3-2 NA TRBD2 TGTGCCAGCAGCCAAACCAGCGGGGGGTACAATGAGCAGTTCTTC CASSQTSGGYNEQFF
TRBJ2-3 TRBV11-2 NA TRBD2 TGTGCCAGCAGCTTGGTCGGTGGAGCGGGGCACCGCACAGATACGCAGTATTTT CASSLVGGAGHRTDTQYF
TRBJ1-6 TRBV30 few TRBD1 TGTGCCTGGAGTGTCCGGGACAGGCTTAATTCACCCCTCCACTTT CAWSVRDRLNSPLHF
TRBJ1-1 TRBV7-9 once NA TGTGCCAGCAGCCCCGGGAGCATGAACACTGAAGCTTTCTTT CASSPGSMNTEAFF
TRBJ2-7 TRBV18 once NA TGTGCCAGCTCACCCGGACGGGATCCTTCCTACGAGCAGTACTTC CASSPGRDPSYEQYF
TRBJ1-1 TRBV13 few TRBD1 TGTGCCAGCAGCCTAGGGGACAGGGGCCTTATGAACACTGAAGCTTTCTTT CASSLGDRGLMNTEAFF
TRBJ1-1 TRBV25-1 NA TRBD1 TGTGCCAGCAGTCATCGACAGGGTTTGACTGAAGCTTTCTTT CASSHRQGLTEAFF
TRBJ1-1 TRBV4-2 NA NA TGTGCCAGCAGCCAAACAGGGAACACTGAAGCTTTCTTT CASSQTGNTEAFF
TRBJ1-2 TRBV6-5 NA NA TGTGCCAGCAGTTATTCCGGCGGAAACTATGGCTACACCTTC CASSYSGGNYGYTF
TRBJ1-2 TRBV19 NA NA TGTGCCAGTGGGGCGAATCATAACTATGGCTACACCTTC CASGANHNYGYTF